This TCR beta chain was sequenced in a study of T cells of healthy individuals (dated by TCRdb to between 2018 and 2020). At the junction V is shortened by 1 base and J by 6 bases, with 10 bases in between. CDR1 and CDR2 are drawn from the germline V gene (reference sequence): SEHNR, FQNEAQ. Its CDR3 holds 13 amino acids, cysteine through phenylalanine. The read is trimmed to its CDR3 DNA, 39 bases read in frame from base 1. As regards this clonotype: The antigen it recognizes is unknown. The sample holds no much larger clone one base away, and base qualities are not on file.

The library was generated by 5' RACE. This sample was sequenced with an Illumina MiSeq. TCRdb applied fastp at Q25 and MiXCR to the public reads, then kept only in-frame beta chains. Duplicate CDR3 protein sequences are folded into a single record with the most common DNA and genes. Recorded for this sample are over 95,000 distinct CDR3 sequences; around 17% of them occurred a single time. Of the sample, approximately 6% falls within the top ten clones. The sequence was collected from a human donor in good health. The V and J genes are TRBV7-9 and TRBJ2-7, with the D gene too uncertain to name. The sequenced DNA is TGTGCCAGCAGCTTAGAGCCTGTGGTCGAGCAGTACTTC. This sequence encodes CASSLEPVVEQYF.